This T cell receptor beta chain derives from a study of blood T cells in healthy people across ages. Then a second PCR, running roughly 7 to 12 cycles, was carried out with a sample-barcoded 5' primer and a J-beta primer mix. TCRdb processed the 5' RACE reads anew with MiXCR; each CDR3 protein has one entry. The sample includes approximately 760,000 distinct CDR3 sequences, just under 25% of them seen just once. Study-level points and caveats: CMV status of donors was not determined, possibly confounding expanded clonotype changes.

This clonotype appeared a few times. Its specificity is not known. The germline V and J ends were trimmed by 2 bases and 15 bases, with 17 bases remaining between them. This CDR3 comprises 13 residues. The sample was also reused in another study, on T cells of mothers and their children.

Specimen: blood. This sequence joins TRBV12-3 or TRBV12-4 and TRBJ2-4; no clear D. This clonotype originated in a boy between 10 and 17 years old in good health. CDR3 nucleotides: TGTGCCAGCAGTTTAACCGGCAGTTTATCCCCGTACTTC. Its protein product is CASSLTGSLSPYF.